These 3 T cell receptor beta chains were all obtained from the same sample, sequenced in a study of T-cell reconstitution after alpha-beta-depleted transplantation in children. Unique molecular identifiers tagged the TCRbeta library. Using its own MiXCR run on the PCR reads, TCRdb lists one record per CDR3 protein. The table has about 580,000 distinct CDR3 sequences, under 25% seen once. Sequenced here: PBMCs, mostly from graft donor cells, sampled 360 days after TCRalphabeta/CD19-depleted stem cell transplant. These receptors originate from a boy in the first two years of life who had a stem cell transplant for acute myeloid leukemia, so the T cells may come from the graft donor.

This clonotype was detected a few times. V usage is TRBV4-1 and J usage is TRBJ2-7; 8 bases agree with TRBD2. J was trimmed by 2 bases and V by 1 base; bases with no gene match: 4. CDR3 size: 15 residues. Germline V gene sequence: CDR1 MGHRA, CDR2 YSYEKL. CDR3 sequence (DNA): TGCGCCAGCAGCCAAGCAGTAGCGGGGACCTACGAGCAGTACTTC. It specifies CASSQAVAGTYEQYF.

This clonotype was seen more than once but under ten times. The chain employs TRBV15 and TRBJ2-1, with 7 bases identical to TRBD2. Germline CDR1 LNHNV, CDR2 YYDKDF (reference sequence). The CDR3 loop spans 14 amino acids. V shed 1 base and J 8 bases; nucleotides not matched to a gene: 5. The CDR3 nucleotides are TGTGCCACCAGCAGAGTTCCTCGGGGGGATGAGCAGTTCTTC. This encodes CATSRVPRGDEQFF.

This sequence joins TRBV11-2 and TRBJ2-1; TRBD2 matches 10 bases. Germline V lookup: CDR1 SGHAT, CDR2 FQNNGV. This CDR3 is built from 12 residues. J gave up 10 bases and V 5 bases, and 2 bases lay outside the gene matches. The CDR3, as DNA: TGTGCCAGCAGCCCGGGACTAGCGGAGCAGTTCTTC. Protein product: CASSPGLAEQFF.